This T cell receptor beta chain appears in the sequencing data of a study of cytomegalovirus exposure and HLA in healthy donors. Study at large: Around 79 million unique TCRs, all from HLA-typed donors, were included in an early release of the data.

Germline assignment: CDR1 SGHRS and CDR2 YFSETQ. The CDR3 is made up of 16 amino acids. The trim removed 0 bases at V and 3 bases at J, leaving 2 bases unmatched. All the people who gave samples were healthy bone marrow donors. On this clone: Its antigen remains unidentified.

Notes on the study in general: No immune exposure information besides CMV serostatus was available.

60 Vbeta and 13 Jbeta primers were used in PCR. Sequenced by immunoSEQ multiplex PCR; TCRdb stores in-frame clones only, minus some. Of under 200,000 clones listed, around 80% are singletons. The chain recombines TRBV5-1 with TRBJ2-7, with TRBD2 matching over 14 bases. Material: PBMCs. The sequence was collected from a female donor in good health and CMV-seronegative. The CDR3 sequence: CASSLAGTSGSYEQYF. For the CDR3, the DNA is TGCGCCAGCAGCTTGGCAGGGACTAGCGGGAGCTACGAGCAGTACTTC.